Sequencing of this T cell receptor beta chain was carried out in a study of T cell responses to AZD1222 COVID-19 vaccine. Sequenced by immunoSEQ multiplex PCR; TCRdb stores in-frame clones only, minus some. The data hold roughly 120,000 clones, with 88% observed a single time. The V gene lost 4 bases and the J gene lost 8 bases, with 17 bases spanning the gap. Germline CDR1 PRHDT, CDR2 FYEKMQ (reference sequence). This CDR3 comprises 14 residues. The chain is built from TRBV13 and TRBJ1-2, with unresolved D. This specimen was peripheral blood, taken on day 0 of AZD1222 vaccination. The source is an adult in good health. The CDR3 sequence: CASSYKSSSQGYTF. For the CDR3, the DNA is TGTGCCAGCAGCTATAAATCATCCTCCCAGGGCTACACCTTC.